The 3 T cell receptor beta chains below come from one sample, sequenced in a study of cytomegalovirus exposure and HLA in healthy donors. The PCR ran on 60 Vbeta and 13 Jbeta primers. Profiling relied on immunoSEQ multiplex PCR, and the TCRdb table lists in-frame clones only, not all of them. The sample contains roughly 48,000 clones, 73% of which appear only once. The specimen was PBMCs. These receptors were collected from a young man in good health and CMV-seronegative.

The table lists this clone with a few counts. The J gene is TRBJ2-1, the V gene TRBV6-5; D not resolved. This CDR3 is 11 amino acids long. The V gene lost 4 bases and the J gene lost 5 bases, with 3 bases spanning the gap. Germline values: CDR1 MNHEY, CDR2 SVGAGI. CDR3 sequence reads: CASSLNNEQFF. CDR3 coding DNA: TGTGCCAGCAGTTTAAACAATGAGCAGTTCTTC.

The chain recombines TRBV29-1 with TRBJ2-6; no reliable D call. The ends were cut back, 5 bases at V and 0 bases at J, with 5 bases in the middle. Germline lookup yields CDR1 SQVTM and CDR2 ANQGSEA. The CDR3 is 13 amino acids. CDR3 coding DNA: TGCAGCGTTCGGGTCTCTGGGGCCAACGTCCTGACTTTC. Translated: CSVRVSGANVLTF.

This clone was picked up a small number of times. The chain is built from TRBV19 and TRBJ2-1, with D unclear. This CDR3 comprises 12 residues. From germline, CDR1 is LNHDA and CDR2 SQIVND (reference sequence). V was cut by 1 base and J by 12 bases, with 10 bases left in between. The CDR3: CASSIGVRRQFF. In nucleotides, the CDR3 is TGTGCCAGTAGTATAGGGGTTAGGAGGCAGTTCTTC. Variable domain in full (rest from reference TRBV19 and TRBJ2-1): DGGITQSPKYLFRKEGQNVTLSCEQNLNHDAMYWYRQDPGQGLRLIYYSQIVNDFQKGDIAEGYSVSREKKESFPLTVTSAQKNPTAFYLCASSIGVRRQFFGPGTRLTVL.